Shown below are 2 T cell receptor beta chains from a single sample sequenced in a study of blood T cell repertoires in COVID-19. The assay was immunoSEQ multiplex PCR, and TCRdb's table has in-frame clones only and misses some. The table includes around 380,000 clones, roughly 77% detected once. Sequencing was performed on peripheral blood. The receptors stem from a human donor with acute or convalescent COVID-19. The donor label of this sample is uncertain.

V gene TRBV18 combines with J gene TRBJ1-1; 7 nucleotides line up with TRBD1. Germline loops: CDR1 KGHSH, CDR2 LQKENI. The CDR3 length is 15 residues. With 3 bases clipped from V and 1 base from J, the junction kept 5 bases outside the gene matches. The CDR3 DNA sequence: TGTGCCAGCTCACCTAGACAGGGCGCGAACACTGAAGCTTTCTTT. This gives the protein CASSPRQGANTEAFF. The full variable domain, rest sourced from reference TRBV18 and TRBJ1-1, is NAGVMQNPRHLVRRRGQEARLRCSPMKGHSHVYWYRQLPEEGLKFMVYLQKENIIDESGMPKERFSAEFPKEGPSILRIQQVVRGDSAAYFCASSPRQGANTEAFFGQGTRLTVV.

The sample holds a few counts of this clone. CDR3 sequence: CASSLAGDRSNQPQHF. The CDR3 DNA reads as TGTGCCAGCAGCTTGGCAGGTGACAGAAGCAATCAGCCCCAGCATTTT. The chain is built from TRBV5-5 and TRBJ1-5, with D tentatively TRBD1 (5 bases). This CDR3 spans 16 amino acids. Germline V CDR1 and CDR2: SGHKS, YYEKEE (reference sequence). Trimming left V 0 bases short and J 1 base short, with 11 bases between.